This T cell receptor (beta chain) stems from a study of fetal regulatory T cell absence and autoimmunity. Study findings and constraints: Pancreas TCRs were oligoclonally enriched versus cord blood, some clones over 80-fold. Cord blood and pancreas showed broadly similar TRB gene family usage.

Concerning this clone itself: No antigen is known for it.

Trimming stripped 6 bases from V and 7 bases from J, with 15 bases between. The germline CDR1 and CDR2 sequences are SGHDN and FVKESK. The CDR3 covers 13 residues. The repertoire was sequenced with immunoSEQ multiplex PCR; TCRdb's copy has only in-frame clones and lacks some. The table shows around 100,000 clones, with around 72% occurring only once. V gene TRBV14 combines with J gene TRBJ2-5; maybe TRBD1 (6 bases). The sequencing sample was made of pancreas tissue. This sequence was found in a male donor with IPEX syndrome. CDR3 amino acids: CASSFTGTGTQYF. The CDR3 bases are TGTGCCAGCAGTTTCACAGGGACGGGGACCCAGTACTTC.